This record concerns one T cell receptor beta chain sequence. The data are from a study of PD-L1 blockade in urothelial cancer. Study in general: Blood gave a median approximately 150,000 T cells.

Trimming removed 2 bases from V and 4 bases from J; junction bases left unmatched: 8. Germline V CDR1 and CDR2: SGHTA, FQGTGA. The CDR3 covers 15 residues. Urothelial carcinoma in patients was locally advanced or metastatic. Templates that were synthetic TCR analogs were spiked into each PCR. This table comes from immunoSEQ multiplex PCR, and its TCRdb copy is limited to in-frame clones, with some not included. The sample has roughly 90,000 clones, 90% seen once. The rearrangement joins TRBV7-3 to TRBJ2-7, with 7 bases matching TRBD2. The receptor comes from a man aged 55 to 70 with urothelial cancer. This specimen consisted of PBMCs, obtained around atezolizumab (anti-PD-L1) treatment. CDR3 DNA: TGTGCCAGCAGCTTAGAAGGGACTACAACTTACGAGCAGTACTTC. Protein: CASSLEGTTTYEQYF.